A selection of T cell receptor beta chains follows, all from one sample in a study of blood T cell repertoires in COVID-19. Sequenced by immunoSEQ multiplex PCR; TCRdb stores in-frame clones only, minus some. Among 45,000 to 50,000 clones, 86% were seen once, and the ten largest hold 9.2%. Input material: peripheral blood. These receptors originate from a human donor in a cohort sampled during active COVID-19. Each CDR3 is given with its conserved first and last residue. D genes are given only for firm matches. The size of a clone is reported for some rows only, either as once, few or many, or as a class for expanded clones.

TRBV11-3	NA	12	NA	TRBJ2-1	TGTGCCAGCAGCTTAGAGAGCAATGAGCAGTTCTTC	CASSLESNEQFF
TRBV3-1/TRBV3-2	NA	13	NA	TRBJ2-5	TGTGCCAGCAGCCAAAGCGAGTTGGAGACCCAGTACTTC	CASSQSELETQYF
TRBV7-3	NA	14	NA	TRBJ1-3	TGTGCCAGCAGCTTGGACAGCGCTGGAAACACCATATATTTT	CASSLDSAGNTIYF
TRBV12-3/TRBV12-4	NA	11	NA	TRBJ2-2	TGTGCCAGCAGTTTCTACGGGGAGCTGTTTTTT	CASSFYGELFF
TRBV6-5	NA	13	NA	TRBJ2-3	TGTGCCAGCAGTTTACAGGGTGGGCATACGCAGTATTTT	CASSLQGGHTQYF
TRBV7-9	few	14	NA	TRBJ1-5	TGTGCCAGCAGCTTAGGGACAGATAATCAGCCCCAGCATTTT	CASSLGTDNQPQHF
TRBV4-3	few	13	NA	TRBJ1-5	TGCGCCAGCAGCCAAGATTTCGATCAGCCCCAGCATTTT	CASSQDFDQPQHF
TRBV5-4	few	15	NA	TRBJ2-5	TGTGCCAGCAGCTCTCCCGGGAGTGGGGGAGAGACCCAGTACTTC	CASSSPGSGGETQYF
TRBV7-8	NA	16	TRBD1	TRBJ1-2	TGTGCCAGCAGCAGCCACAGGGGTGACGTTCAGGGCGGCTACACCTTC	CASSSHRGDVQGGYTF
TRBV13	once	15	TRBD2	TRBJ2-7	TGTGCCAGCAGTCCCGGGGGGGGCGGAAACTACGAGCAGTACTTC	CASSPGGGGNYEQYF
TRBV7-6	NA	17	TRBD1	TRBJ2-1	TGTGCCAGCAGCGGGGACAGGGCAAAGAGCTCCTACAATGAGCAGTTCTTC	CASSGDRAKSSYNEQFF
TRBV6-5	NA	12	NA	TRBJ1-4	TGTGCCAGCGGACAGTATAATGAAAAACTGTTTTTT	CASGQYNEKLFF